This T cell receptor beta chain came from a study of regulatory T cells in long-lasting Graves disease. The wider study: Persistent Graves' disease required over 5 years of antithyroid drugs and positive TSH receptor antibodies.

Germline V lookup: CDR1 WSHSY, CDR2 SAAADI. J gave up 5 bases and V 10 bases, and 4 bases lay outside the gene matches. This CDR3 region has 12 residues. This clonotype was seen a handful of times. Assembly of TCR beta libraries relied on iRepertoire HTBI primers together with Arm-PCR of CDR3 regions. MiXCR, applied by TCRdb to the multiplex PCR reads, yields one record per CDR3 protein. In the table there are fewer than 400,000 distinct CDR3 sequences, around 20% of which are singletons. Regarding time point: persistent/refractory GD, antithyroid drugs over 5 years with positive TRAb. Generation of the TCR library employed RNA extracted from PBMCs. It was American Thyroid Association guidelines that determined Graves' disease diagnosis.

The V and J genes are TRBV10-2 and TRBJ2-7; 11 bases are shared with TRBD1. The origin of this receptor is a female donor with Graves disease. The sequencing here drew on peripheral blood mononuclear cells (PBMCs), taken when the disease was refractory, from a patient treated with antithyroid drugs. This chain's CDR3 is CATGQGANEQYF. CDR3 nucleotides: TGCGCCACCGGACAGGGGGCTAACGAGCAGTACTTC.